This T cell receptor (beta chain) emerged from a study of cytomegalovirus exposure and HLA in healthy donors. The ends lost 3 bases at V and 1 base at J; junction bases unmatched: 0. The CDR3 runs to 13 residues. Per germline, CDR1 SGDLS and CDR2 YYNGEE. Study-level points and caveats: The dataset shows that most TCR sequences were rare, while some public TCRs occurred in many donors.

Donors were nominally healthy when sampled, though unrecorded immune exposures were likely. About this clone itself: Its antigen is still unknown.

The PCR made use of 60 Vbeta and 13 Jbeta primers. As processed by the authors: Around 12 million of roughly 81 million unique TCR beta chains were shared, per a later count. Using immunoSEQ multiplex PCR, the repertoire was profiled, and TCRdb retains in-frame clones only, with some absent. D and trimming were read from the DNA, whereas the V and J calls and clone size are those reported in that table. In the table there are about 130,000 clones, more than 8% of which are singletons. The sequenced sample consisted of PBMCs. This receptor was obtained from a man aged 35-49 years in good health and CMV-seronegative. The chain has TRBV9 and TRBJ1-2, with TRBD1 identical over 7 bases. The CDR3 sequence: CASSGQGNYGYTF. CDR3 sequence (DNA): TGTGCCAGCAGCGGACAGGGTAACTATGGCTACACCTTC.